Below are 11 T cell receptor beta chains sequenced from a single sample in a study of T-cell memory formation after mild COVID-19. One entry per CDR3 protein, called by TCRdb with MiXCR from the 5' RACE reads. The table records hundreds of thousands of distinct CDR3 sequences, under 25% of them present only once. Sequenced input: PBMCs or a T cell subset sorted from them (not recorded which). Every receptor here comes from a man aged 18-30 years who had mild COVID-19 (a few samples of this study predate the infection). Cell type and time point are not known.

The CDR3 coding sequence is TGCAGCGTTGGCAGGGGGCCCACAGATACGCAGTATTTT. Protein sequence: CSVGRGPTDTQYF. The chain has TRBV29-1 and TRBJ2-3; 8 bases align to TRBD1. V shed 4 bases, J shed 2 bases, and the junction held 2 bases outside the gene matches. CDR1 SQVTM and CDR2 ANQGSEA come from the germline V gene. The CDR3 is made up of 13 amino acids.

This clonotype was counted many times. The genes are TRBV12-3 or TRBV12-4 and TRBJ2-5, with TRBD1 matching over 11 bases. There are 14 residues in the CDR3. Germline trimming cut 5 bases from V and 6 bases from J; bases unmatched to any gene: 5. CDR3 nucleotides: TGTGCCAGCAGTCTCGGGACAGGGGGAAAGACCCAGTACTTC. The encoded protein is CASSLGTGGKTQYF.

The chain employs TRBV9 and TRBJ2-5; the match to TRBD2 covers 7 bases. Per germline, CDR1 SGDLS and CDR2 YYNGEE. V lost 0 bases and J lost 1; bases outside the gene matches: 9. The CDR3 runs to 17 residues. CDR3 nucleotide sequence: TGTGCCAGCAGCGTAGGTGGCGGGGGAACCGCCCAAGAGACCCAGTACTTC. Its protein product is CASSVGGGGTAQETQYF.

This clonotype was found a few times. The chain has TRBV20-1 and TRBJ2-5; D is ambiguous. Trimming removed 2 bases at V and 5 bases at J, with 12 bases between. Germline CDR1 and CDR2: DFQATT and SNEGSKA (reference sequence). The CDR3 length is 13 residues. In DNA form, the CDR3 reads TGCAGTGCTAGAATCAGTATTCGGGAGACCCAGTACTTC. Its protein product is CSARISIRETQYF.

This clonotype has just a few counts. This rearrangement joins TRBV6-2 or TRBV6-3 to TRBJ2-7; tentatively, D is TRBD2 (6 bases). CDR1 and CDR2 from the germline V gene are MNHEY and SVGEGT. The ends were cut back, 0 bases at V and 3 bases at J, with 9 bases in the middle. The CDR3 is 14 residues long. This CDR3 is CASSYSGLGYEQYV. In DNA form, the CDR3 reads TGTGCCAGCAGTTACTCGGGACTCGGCTACGAGCAGTACGTC.

V and J are TRBV20-1 and TRBJ1-1, with no clear D. Trimming left V 4 bases short and J 0 bases short, with 9 bases between. This CDR3 region has 13 residues. The germline gives CDR1 DFQATT, CDR2 SNEGSKA (reference sequence). The CDR3 loop is CSAIKDLNTEAFF. Written as DNA, the CDR3 is TGCAGTGCTATTAAGGACCTGAACACTGAAGCTTTCTTT.

This clonotype was seen at least ten times. The V and J genes are TRBV6-4 and TRBJ2-3; 8 bases fit TRBD2. Germline CDR1 is MRHNA and CDR2 is SNTAGT. The CDR3 length is 15 residues. With 3 bases clipped from V and 4 bases from J, the junction kept 6 bases outside the gene matches. The CDR3 nucleotides are TGTGCCAGCAGTGAAGGAGCGGGGGCCGCAGATACGCAGTATTTT. Translating it yields CASSEGAGAADTQYF.

The CDR3 sequence: CASSSVAGVQETQYF. The DNA of the CDR3 is TGTGCCAGCAGCTCCGTAGCGGGGGTACAAGAGACCCAGTACTTC. The rearrangement uses TRBV7-2 and TRBJ2-5; 9 nucleotides align to TRBD2. Germline lookup yields CDR1 SGHTA and CDR2 FQGNSA. V shed 4 bases, J shed 2 bases, and the junction held 5 bases outside the gene matches. The CDR3 loop spans 15 amino acids.

This clonotype was recorded many times. The V and J genes are TRBV9 and TRBJ1-5; D not resolved. This CDR3 spans 13 amino acids. Deletions cut 0 bases from V and 5 bases from J, with 6 bases between. Per germline, CDR1 SGDLS and CDR2 YYNGEE. CDR3 residues: CASSVGVDQPQHF. The CDR3 DNA reads TGTGCCAGCAGCGTAGGGGTGGATCAGCCCCAGCATTTT.

This clonotype was seen more than once but under ten times. This chain links TRBV5-6 with TRBJ1-5; TRBD1 agrees at 9 bases. This CDR3 contains 15 residues. CDR1 and CDR2 (germline): SGHDT, YYEEEE. The V gene end was trimmed by 0 bases and the J gene end by 5 bases; junction bases not matched to a gene: 3. Here the CDR3 DNA reads TGTGCCAGCAGCTTGGTGGGACAGGGCGATCAGCCCCAGCATTTT. Residues: CASSLVGQGDQPQHF.

The rearrangement joins TRBV7-8 to TRBJ1-2, with D uncertain. The CDR3 sequence is 14 residues long. From germline, CDR1 is SGHVS and CDR2 FQNEAQ. V was clipped by 5 bases and J by 4 bases, with 14 bases between them. CDR3: CASSQRPGPYGYTF. CDR3 nucleotide sequence: TGTGCCAGCAGCCAAAGACCGGGTCCCTATGGCTACACCTTC.